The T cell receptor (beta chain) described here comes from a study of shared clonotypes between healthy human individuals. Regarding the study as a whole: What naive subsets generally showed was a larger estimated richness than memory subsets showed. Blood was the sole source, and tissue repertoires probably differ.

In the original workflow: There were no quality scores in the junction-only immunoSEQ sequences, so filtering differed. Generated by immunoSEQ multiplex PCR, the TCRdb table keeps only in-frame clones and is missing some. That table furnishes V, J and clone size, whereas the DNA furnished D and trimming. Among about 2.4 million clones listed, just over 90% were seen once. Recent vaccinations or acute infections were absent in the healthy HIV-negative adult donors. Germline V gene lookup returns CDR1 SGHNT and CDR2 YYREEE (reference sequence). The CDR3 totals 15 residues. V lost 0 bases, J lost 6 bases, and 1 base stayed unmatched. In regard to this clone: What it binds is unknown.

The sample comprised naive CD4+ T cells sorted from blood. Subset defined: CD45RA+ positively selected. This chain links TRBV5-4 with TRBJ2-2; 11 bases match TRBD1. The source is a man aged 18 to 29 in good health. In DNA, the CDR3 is TGTGCCAGCAGCTTGGGGGGACAGGGGGCCGGGGAGCTGTTTTTT. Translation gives CASSLGGQGAGELFF.